Given below is one TCR beta chain in context. Antigen unknown. As to treatment: oral pan-JAK inhibitor, 5-10 mg twice daily. cDNA reverse transcribed from extracted RNA served as the sequencing template. Profiled with immunoSEQ multiplex PCR; TCRdb holds only in-frame clones, not every one. The sample holds more than 140,000 clones, roughly nine tenths seen once. The data stem from a study of CD8+ T cells in alopecia areata. General study points: Numerous expanded lesional clones remained in scalp and blood during tofacitinib.

Germline CDR1 reads MNHEY; CDR2 reads SMNVEV (reference sequence). CDR3 length equals 12 residues. V dropped 7 bases and J dropped 1 base, with 7 bases sitting between them. Sequenced material: CD8+ T cells sorted from blood, taken at week 4, from a patient treated with tofacitinib. The V call is TRBV27, the J call TRBJ1-1; D is perhaps TRBD1 (5 bases). The sequence was collected from a human donor with alopecia areata. CDR3 loop: CASMTENTEAFF. The DNA of the CDR3 is TGTGCCAGCATGACAGAGAACACTGAAGCTTTCTTT.